One and the same sample provided the 4 T cell receptor beta chains below, sequenced in a study of identifying expanded T cells in peripheral blood. Some clones are missing from TCRdb's copy, which holds only in-frame ones; the method was immunoSEQ multiplex PCR. Of roughly 82,000 clones in the sample, approximately 84% are singletons; the top ten hold 18%. The sequencing input was blood. The receptor set was obtained from a person aged 18-70 years in good health.

V is TRBV14 and J is TRBJ2-3, with D uncertain. Germline CDR1 and CDR2: SGHDN and FVKESK. This CDR3 is 14 amino acids long. V was cut by 1 base and J by 10 bases, with 15 bases left in between. Written as DNA, the CDR3 is TGTGCCAGCAGCCAAGGGTCTTCCCCCGTTGCGCAGTATTTT. Translating gives CASSQGSSPVAQYF.

This chain uses TRBV19 with TRBJ2-7; D assignment may be TRBD1 or TRBD2 (5 bases each). CDR3 length equals 14 residues. The germline V gene encodes CDR1 LNHDA and CDR2 SQIVND (reference sequence). V was shortened by 3 bases and J by 0 bases, with 9 bases between the two germline ends. CDR3 DNA: TGTGCCAGTAGTATCGGGGCGAGCTCCTACGAGCAGTACTTC. This sequence encodes CASSIGASSYEQYF. Variable domain in full (rest from reference TRBV19 and TRBJ2-7): DGGITQSPKYLFRKEGQNVTLSCEQNLNHDAMYWYRQDPGQGLRLIYYSQIVNDFQKGDIAEGYSVSREKKESFPLTVTSAQKNPTAFYLCASSIGASSYEQYFGPGTRLTVT.

The rearrangement uses TRBV19 and TRBJ2-4; tentatively, D is TRBD2 (6 bases). Germline lookup yields CDR1 LNHDA and CDR2 SQIVND (reference sequence). The CDR3 loop spans 16 amino acids. Trimming shortened V by 5 bases and J by 0 bases, and 14 bases separated the two germline ends. Written as DNA, the CDR3 is TGTGCCAGTAGTGCCCGGGACTGGTTAGCCAAAAACATTCAGTACTTC. It yields the protein CASSARDWLAKNIQYF.

CDR3 residues: CASRPPGSYEQYF. Here the CDR3 DNA reads TGTGCCAGCAGGCCCCCGGGAAGCTACGAGCAGTACTTC. V is TRBV6-5 and J is TRBJ2-7; D possibly corresponds to TRBD2 (5 bases). Trimming took 6 bases from V and 3 from J, leaving 12 bases between them. CDR1 and CDR2 (germline): MNHEY, SVGAGI. The CDR3 totals 13 residues.